Shown below are 20 T cell receptor beta chains from a single sample sequenced in a study of cytomegalovirus exposure and HLA in healthy donors. The study ran its PCR with 60 Vbeta and 13 Jbeta primers. Profiled with immunoSEQ multiplex PCR; TCRdb holds only in-frame clones, not every one. The sample gives 120,000 to 150,000 clones, around 80% of which show up once; roughly 1.2% is in the top ten. Sequencing used PBMCs. All receptors come from a male donor in good health and CMV-seropositive.

The chain links TRBV4-2 to TRBJ2-1; 12 bases match TRBD1. V lost 6 bases to trimming and J lost 6 bases; unmatched junction nucleotides: 3. This CDR3 contains 14 residues. Looked up from germline, CDR1 is LGHNA and CDR2 is YNFKEQ. As DNA, the CDR3 is TGTGCCAGCAGGTGGGGACAGGGGGCCAATGAGCAGTTCTTC. It codes for CASRWGQGANEQFF.

This chain connects TRBV7-8 to TRBJ1-1; 7 nucleotides agree with TRBD1. Per germline, CDR1 SGHVS and CDR2 FQNEAQ. The CDR3 loop spans 16 amino acids. After removal of 5 bases from V and 1 base from J, the junction contained 10 bases not matched to a gene. The chain's CDR3 is CASSLTRWTGNTEAFF. In nucleotides, the CDR3 is TGTGCCAGCAGCCTCACGAGATGGACAGGGAACACTGAAGCTTTCTTT.

CDR3 DNA sequence: TGTGCCATCAGGGCTAGCGGGAGTCTCGAGCAGTACTTC. Its translation is CAIRASGSLEQYF. The gene calls are TRBV10-3 and TRBJ2-7; TRBD2 matches 10 bases. CDR1 ENHRY and CDR2 SYGVKD come from the germline V gene. CDR3 length: 13 amino acids. V lost 6 bases and J lost 6; bases outside the gene matches: 5.

This clone was detected once. The V gene is TRBV9, the J gene TRBJ1-2; the match to TRBD1 covers 8 bases. Trimming removed 0 bases from V and 5 bases from J; junction bases left unmatched: 9. The CDR3 spans 16 residues. CDR1 is SGDLS and CDR2 is YYNGEE in the germline V gene. The CDR3 DNA reads TGTGCCAGCAGCGTAGATAGCAGGGGGCGCAAATATGGCTACACCTTC. Protein product: CASSVDSRGRKYGYTF.

The CDR3 region has the DNA TGTGCCAGCAGTTTGTCCGTGACAGTCTCGAACACCGGGGAGCTGTTTTTT. Encoded protein: CASSLSVTVSNTGELFF. The chain carries TRBV25-1 and TRBJ2-2, with D maybe TRBD1 (5 bases). This CDR3 region has 17 residues. Trimming pared 5 bases from V and 0 bases from J, leaving 16 bases between. Germline lookup yields CDR1 MGHDK and CDR2 SYGVNS.

This chain uses TRBV19 with TRBJ1-5, with TRBD1 matching 8 bases. After removal of 5 bases from V and 7 bases from J, the junction contained 7 bases not matched to a gene. CDR1 is LNHDA, CDR2 SQIVND, per germline (reference sequence). CDR3 length: 14 amino acids. The CDR3 reads CASSDGQGIQPQHF. CDR3 bases: TGTGCCAGTAGTGACGGACAGGGAATACAGCCCCAGCATTTT.

The V and J genes are TRBV5-4 and TRBJ2-5, with a weak D call TRBD2 (5 bases). Trimming cost V 4 bases and J 0 bases, with 19 bases left between them. CDR3 size: 17 residues. Germline CDR1 reads SGHNT; CDR2 reads YYREEE (reference sequence). DNA for the CDR3: TGTGCCAGCAGCCCCACTAGATTGTCAGCTTACCAAGAGACCCAGTACTTC. It translates to CASSPTRLSAYQETQYF.

V usage is TRBV12-5 and J usage is TRBJ1-1, with D unresolved. Trimming removed 7 bases from V and 0 bases from J, with 12 bases in between. CDR1 is LGHNT, CDR2 FRNRAP, per germline. The CDR3 has 14 amino acids. CDR3 coding DNA: TGTGCTAGTGCCCCCGGAGGGCTGAACACTGAAGCTTTCTTT. Its protein is CASAPGGLNTEAFF.

This clone was detected only a few times. The chain combines TRBV5-1 with TRBJ1-1; unclear D gene. The ends were cut back, 5 bases at V and 4 bases at J, with 12 bases in the middle. The CDR3 consists of 13 residues. Germline V gene lookup returns CDR1 SGHRS and CDR2 YFSETQ. CDR3 DNA: TGCGCCAGCAGTCTGACTTTTGGCACTGAAGCTTTCTTT. It encodes CASSLTFGTEAFF.

This chain connects TRBV28 to TRBJ2-1; D possibly corresponds to TRBD1 (5 bases). Trimming shortened V by 4 bases and J by 2 bases, and 12 bases separated the two germline ends. The germline CDR1 and CDR2 sequences are MDHEN and SYDVKM. The CDR3 extends over 15 amino acids. The CDR3 protein is CASSSIQGPYNEQFF. CDR3 DNA sequence: TGTGCCAGCAGTTCCATCCAGGGTCCCTACAATGAGCAGTTCTTC.

The gene calls are TRBV13 and TRBJ1-2; the match to TRBD1 covers 7 bases. Trimming at V came to 3 bases and at J to 4 bases, leaving 5 bases not matched to a gene. Germline CDR1 reads PRHDT; CDR2 reads FYEKMQ (reference sequence). The CDR3 consists of 14 residues. The CDR3 is CASSLTGSSYGYTF. The CDR3 nucleotides are TGTGCCAGCAGCTTGACAGGGTCTAGCTATGGCTACACCTTC.

The CDR3: CASSRTSEVREQYF. DNA of the CDR3: TGTGCCAGCAGCCGGACTAGCGAGGTTCGGGAGCAGTACTTC. The chain couples TRBV2 to TRBJ2-7, with 9 bases identical to TRBD2. Germline CDR1 reads SNHLY; CDR2 reads FYNNEI. The CDR3 loop spans 14 amino acids. With 6 bases clipped from V and 7 bases from J, the junction kept 10 bases outside the gene matches.

This clone was seen a single time. The V call is TRBV7-9, the J call TRBJ2-7, with TRBD2 matching over 9 bases. This CDR3 contains 16 residues. Germline V lookup: CDR1 SEHNR, CDR2 FQNEAQ (reference sequence). J gave up 2 bases and V 1 base, and 6 bases lay outside the gene matches. This CDR3 reads CASSLGAGGDTYEQYF. As DNA, the CDR3 is TGTGCCAGCAGCTTAGGGGCGGGAGGGGATACCTACGAGCAGTACTTC.

The chain couples TRBV6-6 to TRBJ2-5, with TRBD2 matching 9 bases. This CDR3 comprises 15 residues. Per germline, CDR1 MNHNY and CDR2 SVGAGI (reference sequence). V was pared by 2 bases and J by 5 bases, with 6 bases of the junction left unmatched. CDR3 nucleotide sequence: TGTGCCAGCAGTTACCGGCGGGGGGGGGAGGAGACCCAGTACTTC. Translation: CASSYRRGGEETQYF.

The chain is built from TRBV28 and TRBJ1-4, with a weak D call TRBD1 (6 bases). V shed 6 bases and J shed 0 bases, with 14 bases lying between them. The CDR3 sequence is 16 residues long. Germline-derived CDR1 and CDR2 are MDHEN and SYDVKM. CDR3 DNA sequence: TGTGCCAGCAGCCTGGACAGTGTTACAACTAATGAAAAACTGTTTTTT. It specifies CASSLDSVTTNEKLFF.

This chain uses TRBV11-3 with TRBJ2-6; D remains ambiguous. Germline V gene lookup returns CDR1 SGHNT and CDR2 YENEEA. Deletions cut 3 bases from V and 0 bases from J, with 9 bases between. This CDR3 is built from 16 residues. The CDR3 DNA follows: TGTGCCAGCAGCTTTGGCGACACCTCTGGGGCCAACGTCCTGACTTTC. Amino acids: CASSFGDTSGANVLTF.

The rearrangement links TRBV6-1 to TRBJ2-5; TRBD1 matches 9 bases. This CDR3 comprises 20 residues. In germline, CDR1 is MNHNS, CDR2 SASEGT. The V and J ends lost 0 bases and 4 bases, in that order; junction bases with no gene match: 18. CDR3 region: CASSEAYRGWTGEARETQYF. Here the CDR3 DNA reads TGTGCCAGCAGTGAAGCGTATAGGGGTTGGACAGGGGAGGCTCGAGAGACCCAGTACTTC.

This chain links TRBV19 with TRBJ2-5; TRBD2 agrees at 10 bases. V was clipped by 10 bases and J by 4 bases; unmatched bases: 9. CDR3 length: 14 amino acids. Germline CDR1 is LNHDA and CDR2 is SQIVND (reference sequence). For the CDR3, the DNA is TGTGCCACAAACAGCGGGAGGGAGGTAGAGACCCAGTACTTC. This codes for CATNSGREVETQYF.

The chain is built from TRBV27 and TRBJ1-5, with D possibly matching TRBD1 (5 bases). V was cut by 1 base and J by 7 bases, with 14 bases left in between. Germline loops: CDR1 MNHEY, CDR2 SMNVEV (reference sequence). CDR3 length: 15 amino acids. In DNA form, the CDR3 reads TGTGCCAGCAGTTTATTGGGGGGGACGGGGCAGCCCCAGCATTTT. Translation: CASSLLGGTGQPQHF.

The rearrangement joins TRBV5-8 to TRBJ2-7; D is perhaps TRBD2 (6 bases). V shed 3 bases and J shed 2 bases, with 15 bases lying between them. CDR1 is SGHTS, CDR2 YDEGEE, per germline. CDR3 length: 15 amino acids. The CDR3: CASSSEGLGTYEQYF. The CDR3 DNA reads as TGTGCCAGCAGCTCCGAGGGACTGGGAACCTACGAGCAGTACTTC. Drawing the rest from reference TRBV5-8 and TRBJ2-7, the complete variable domain is EAGVTQSPTHLIKTRGQQATLRCSPISGHTSVYWYQQALGLGLQFLLWYDEGEERNRGNFPPRFSGRQFPNYSSELNVNALELEDSALYLCASSSEGLGTYEQYFGPGTRLTVT.